These T cell receptor beta chains were read from a single sample in a study of blood T cells in healthy people across ages. TCRdb called the 5' RACE reads again in MiXCR, with one record for every CDR3 protein. The table shows approximately 490,000 distinct CDR3 sequences, with around 24% occurring only once. These records were also assigned to another study, of T cells of mothers and their children.

The sequencing sample was made of blood. The receptors shown here come from a boy aged 10-17 years in good health. CDR3s include the opening cysteine and the closing phenylalanine or tryptophan. Fields, in order: clone size, J gene, D gene, V gene, CDR3 DNA, CDR3 protein. The D gene is left open where the match is weak. Clone size is shown for a subset of rows, as once, few, many or a class of expanded clone.

NA | TRBJ2-1 | NA | TRBV4-3 | TGCGCCAGCAGCCAAGGAAGAGGCGATTTCAATGAGCAGTTCTTC | CASSQGRGDFNEQFF
NA | TRBJ1-1 | NA | TRBV11-1 | TGTGCCAGCAGCTTTACCCTGAATATCGGGGACACTGAAGCTTTCTTT | CASSFTLNIGDTEAFF
NA | TRBJ2-2 | NA | TRBV12-3/TRBV12-4 | TGTGCCAGCAGTCCGGCGGCCAGAAACACCGGGGAGCTGTTTTTT | CASSPAARNTGELFF
NA | TRBJ2-2 | TRBD2 | TRBV4-3 | TGCGCCAGCAGCCAAGAGGGCGGGAGATCCGGGGAGCTGTTTTTT | CASSQEGGRSGELFF
few | TRBJ2-5 | NA | TRBV12-3/TRBV12-4 | TGTGCCAGCAGTCAGGGGACCAAAGAGACCCAGTACTTC | CASSQGTKETQYF
NA | TRBJ1-1 | NA | TRBV12-3/TRBV12-4 | TGTGCCAGCAGCCCGACCCGGGATAACACTGAAGCTTTCTTT | CASSPTRDNTEAFF
few | TRBJ2-7 | NA | TRBV20-1 | TGCAGTGCTAGACGAGGGAGGTCGCTCGAGCAGTACTTC | CSARRGRSLEQYF
NA | TRBJ2-7 | NA | TRBV6-1 | TGTGCCAGCAGTGAACCCTCTTACGAGCAGTACTTC | CASSEPSYEQYF
few | TRBJ1-1 | NA | TRBV30 | TGTGCCTGGGGGAGGAACACTGAAGCTTTCTTT | CAWGRNTEAFF
few | TRBJ2-2 | NA | TRBV11-2 | TGTGCCAGCAGCTTCCGGGACATCCGAACAAACACCGGGGAGCTGTTTTTT | CASSFRDIRTNTGELFF
few | TRBJ2-2 | NA | TRBV29-1 | TGCAGCGCCTGGGACGCTAACGGGGAGCTGTTTTTT | CSAWDANGELFF
few | TRBJ2-7 | TRBD1 | TRBV20-1 | TGCAGTGCTAGGCGGAACAGGGGGTACGAGCAGTACTTC | CSARRNRGYEQYF
NA | TRBJ2-5 | TRBD2 | TRBV20-1 | TGCAGTGCGTCACTAGCGGGGGGAGAGACCCAGTACTTC | CSASLAGGETQYF
few | TRBJ2-5 | NA | TRBV7-9 | TGTGCCAGCAGCTTCGACAGTATCCAAGAGACCCAGTACTTC | CASSFDSIQETQYF
NA | TRBJ1-1 | TRBD1 | TRBV7-9 | TGTGCCAGCACCGACGACAGGGGCACTGAAGCTTTCTTT | CASTDDRGTEAFF